This TCR beta chain was identified in a study of cytomegalovirus exposure and HLA in healthy donors. Study-level results: Later work found that TCR association rates differed between HLA loci; DRB1 had the most and HLA-C the fewest. TCR beta V- and J-gene trimming was later associated with a missense DCLRE1C variant. Accurate predictions that matched the HLA-A and HLA-B alleles of most subjects were reportedly made from TCR beta sequences.

In the case of this clone: The target antigen is unknown.

From germline, CDR1 is MNHEY and CDR2 SVGAGI. With 10 bases removed from V and 0 bases from J, the gap between germline ends came to 10 bases. This CDR3 is 13 amino acids long. The study ran its PCR with 60 Vbeta and 13 Jbeta primers. This table comes from immunoSEQ multiplex PCR, and its TCRdb copy is limited to in-frame clones, with some not included. The table records around 90,000 clones, 75% to 90% of them present only once. This chain links TRBV6-5 with TRBJ2-1, with TRBD1 as a possible D gene (6 bases). Sequencing was done on a sample of PBMCs. This TCR derives from a middle-aged man in good health and CMV-seropositive. The CDR3 DNA reads as TGTGCCATCACAGGGAGCTCCTACAATGAGCAGTTCTTC. Its translation is CAITGSSYNEQFF.